These 17 T cell receptor beta chains were all obtained from the same sample, sequenced in a study of regulatory T cells in long-lasting Graves disease. Time point here: newly diagnosed GD, antithyroid drugs for less than 3 months. PBMC RNA served as the TCR library source. Arm-PCR of CDR3 regions and iRepertoire HTBI primers were the basis on which TCR beta libraries were built. TCRdb re-called the multiplex PCR reads through MiXCR, storing one row per CDR3 protein. This repertoire shows about 350,000 distinct CDR3 sequences, roughly 16% found once; its top ten account for about 19%. Another study also made use of these data, one on T cells in Graves' hyperthyroidism and ophthalmopathy.

The starting material was peripheral blood mononuclear cells (PBMCs), obtained at new diagnosis, from a patient treated with antithyroid drugs. These receptors were obtained from a woman younger than 30 with Graves disease.

This clonotype was recorded at least ten times. The chain has TRBV11-2 and TRBJ2-3; 7 bases are a match to TRBD1. Losses at the gene ends were 5 bases for V and 8 bases for J; bases not matched to a gene: 7. The CDR3 totals 13 residues. The germline V gene encodes CDR1 SGHAT and CDR2 FQNNGV. The chain's CDR3 is CASSPRTGGTQYF. The CDR3 bases are TGTGCCAGCAGCCCCAGGACAGGTGGTACGCAGTATTTT.

This clonotype was observed a few times. The chain carries TRBV10-3 and TRBJ2-7; TRBD2 matches 13 bases. The CDR3 totals 16 residues. Germline CDR1 ENHRY, CDR2 SYGVKD. V shed 2 bases, J shed 2 bases, and the junction held 3 bases outside the gene matches. The CDR3: CAISEPGLAGTYEQYF. As DNA, the CDR3 is TGTGCCATCAGTGAGCCGGGACTAGCGGGGACCTACGAGCAGTACTTC.

This clonotype occurred many times. The V gene is TRBV2, the J gene TRBJ2-2, with D possibly called TRBD1 or TRBD2 (5 bases each). V was cut by 6 bases and J by 3 bases, with 14 bases left in between. The CDR3 length is 15 residues. CDR1 and CDR2 (germline): SNHLY, FYNNEI. CDR3 sequence: CASRSAEGHTGELFF. Written as DNA, the CDR3 is TGTGCCAGCAGAAGCGCCGAGGGGCACACCGGGGAGCTGTTTTTT. The variable domain in full, with the rest retrieved from reference TRBV2 and TRBJ2-2, is EPEVTQTPSHQVTQMGQEVILRCVPISNHLYFYWYRQILGQKVEFLVSFYNNEISEKSEIFDDQFSVERPDGSNFTLKIRSTKLEDSAMYFCASRSAEGHTGELFFGEGSRLTVL.

This clonotype has a count of ten or more. V usage is TRBV28 and J usage is TRBJ2-7; D is undetermined. Deletions cut 7 bases from V and 3 bases from J, with 16 bases between. Germline V gene lookup returns CDR1 MDHEN and CDR2 SYDVKM. The length of the CDR3 is 14 residues. In nucleotides, the CDR3 is TGTGCCAGCAAGATGGCTGCCCCCCTCTACGAGCAGTACTTC. Protein: CASKMAAPLYEQYF.

The chain couples TRBV7-3 to TRBJ2-2; tentative D call: TRBD2 (6 bases). The CDR3 sequence is 14 residues long. Trimming removed 5 bases from V and 10 bases from J, with 17 bases in between. Germline V gene lookup returns CDR1 SGHTA and CDR2 FQGTGA. The CDR3 nucleotides read TGTGCCAGCAGCCCGGCGGGACTCGCCGTGGAGCTGTTTTTT. Translated: CASSPAGLAVELFF.

This clonotype was seen many times. This sequence joins TRBV28 and TRBJ1-6; 8 bases line up with TRBD1. The germline CDR1 and CDR2 sequences are MDHEN and SYDVKM. The CDR3 is made up of 15 amino acids. The junction had 8 bases not matched to a gene; V was cut back by 4 bases and J by 9 bases. For the CDR3, the DNA is TGTGCCAGCAGTTCTACGACAGGGGCGAGTTCACCCCTCCACTTT. Protein sequence: CASSSTTGASSPLHF. The complete variable domain, with remaining parts taken from reference TRBV28 and TRBJ1-6, reads DVKVTQSSRYLVKRTGEKVFLECVQDMDHENMFWYRQDPGLGLRLIYFSYDVKMKEKGDIPEGYSVSREKKERFSLILESASTNQTSMYLCASSSTTGASSPLHFGNGTRLTVT.

The sample holds many counts of this clonotype. The chain carries TRBV2 and TRBJ2-7, with D maybe TRBD2 (6 bases). Trimming left V 5 bases short and J 2 bases short, with 13 bases between. This CDR3 spans 14 amino acids. Germline values: CDR1 SNHLY, CDR2 FYNNEI. CDR3 in amino acids: CASSPVSGTYEQYF. CDR3 DNA sequence: TGTGCCAGCAGTCCGGTTAGCGGTACCTACGAGCAGTACTTC. The full variable domain, completed using reference TRBV2 and TRBJ2-7, is EPEVTQTPSHQVTQMGQEVILRCVPISNHLYFYWYRQILGQKVEFLVSFYNNEISEKSEIFDDQFSVERPDGSNFTLKIRSTKLEDSAMYFCASSPVSGTYEQYFGPGTRLTVT.

This clonotype has at least ten counts. The chain is built from TRBV11-2 and TRBJ1-2; maybe TRBD1 (6 bases). This CDR3 region has 16 residues. V was clipped by 4 bases and J by 2 bases, with 17 bases between them. Germline CDR1 reads SGHAT; CDR2 reads FQNNGV. The CDR3 nucleotides are TGTGCCAGCAGCTCTCCACGGACAGAAAGAAACTATGGCTACACCTTC. Its translation is CASSSPRTERNYGYTF.

The chain uses TRBV29-1 and TRBJ2-7; TRBD1 matches at 10 bases. The CDR3 runs to 13 residues. J was trimmed by 5 bases and V by 4 bases; bases with no gene match: 5. The germline gives CDR1 SQVTM, CDR2 ANQGSEA. CDR3 protein: CSVARDRGDEQYF. The CDR3 bases are TGCAGCGTTGCTAGGGACAGGGGCGACGAGCAGTACTTC.

This clonotype has more than one count but fewer than ten. V usage is TRBV18 and J usage is TRBJ1-3; 7 bases fit TRBD1. V lost 4 bases to trimming and J lost 0 bases; unmatched junction nucleotides: 15. This CDR3 region has 19 residues. CDR1 and CDR2 (germline): KGHSH, LQKENI. The CDR3 DNA is TGTGCCAGCTCACTCAAAAACCCGCACCGGGACAGCTCTGGAAACACCATATATTTT. Amino acid sequence: CASSLKNPHRDSSGNTIYF.

This clonotype was found a few times. This may come from a read error, since a much larger clone is one base off. V gene TRBV12-3 or TRBV12-4 combines with J gene TRBJ2-1, with D perhaps matching TRBD1 (6 bases). The V end was cut by 2 bases, the J end by 8 bases, with 22 bases between. CDR3 length: 17 residues. The CDR3 loop reads CASSLLLGFLGAYEQFF. The CDR3 nucleotides are TGTGCCAGCAGTTTACTTCTCGGGTTTCTGGGGGCATATGAGCAGTTCTTC.

Regarding this clonotype: This could be a read error, since a much larger clone is one nucleotide away. The CDR3 loop reads CASSHMEGGNEQYF. CDR3 DNA sequence: TGTGCCAGCAGTCACATGGAGGGTGGAAATGAGCAGTACTTC. The chain joins TRBV27 to TRBJ2-4; a weak D match, TRBD2 (6 bases). Germline V CDR1 and CDR2: MNHEY, SMNVEV (reference sequence). The ends were cut back, 5 bases at V and 13 bases at J, with 21 bases in the middle. This CDR3 is 14 amino acids long.

This clonotype was detected many times. The rearrangement joins TRBV6-1 to TRBJ2-2, with D possibly being TRBD2 (6 bases). This CDR3 comprises 15 residues. CDR1 and CDR2 (germline): MNHNS, SASEGT. The V end was cut by 6 bases, the J end by 4 bases, with 15 bases between. CDR3 protein: CASSLDGGATGELFF. Written as DNA, the CDR3 is TGTGCCAGCAGCCTGGACGGGGGAGCCACCGGGGAGCTGTTTTTT.

The chain couples TRBV7-9 to TRBJ2-3; D is ambiguous. The V gene lost 4 bases and the J gene lost 8 bases, with 10 bases spanning the gap. The germline gives CDR1 SEHNR, CDR2 FQNEAQ (reference sequence). There are 12 residues in the CDR3. CDR3 DNA: TGTGCCAGCAGCTCTAGTGCTCCTACGCAGTATTTT. Translation gives CASSSSAPTQYF.

This clonotype has a count of ten or more. The rearrangement uses TRBV6-1 and TRBJ2-5, with 7 bases fitting TRBD1. Germline CDR1 is MNHNS and CDR2 is SASEGT. J gave up 5 bases and V 3 bases, and 6 bases lay outside the gene matches. The CDR3 extends over 14 amino acids. The CDR3 spells CASSETGLRETQYF. Written as DNA, the CDR3 is TGTGCCAGCAGTGAGACAGGGCTCAGGGAGACCCAGTACTTC.

This clonotype was counted at least ten times. This chain joins TRBV6-1 and TRBJ1-6; D is perhaps TRBD1 (5 bases). The CDR3 runs to 15 residues. Trimming left V 7 bases short and J 7 bases short, with 17 bases between. Germline V gives CDR1 MNHNS, CDR2 SASEGT. Here the CDR3 reads CASTTAIDRNSPLHF. CDR3 sequence (DNA): TGTGCCAGCACGACAGCCATTGACCGGAATTCACCCCTCCACTTT.

This clonotype was seen repeatedly, ten times or more. V gene TRBV20-1 combines with J gene TRBJ1-1; no firm D call. With 5 bases removed from V and 0 bases from J, the gap between germline ends came to 10 bases. This CDR3 comprises 13 residues. Germline V CDR1 and CDR2: DFQATT, SNEGSKA (reference sequence). CDR3 in DNA: TGCAGTGCTTCCGGCAGGCTGAACACTGAAGCTTTCTTT. Translating gives CSASGRLNTEAFF.